This T cell receptor beta chain was recovered during a study of OX40 agonist ivuxolimab in advanced cancers. Looking at the study overall: Three patients had partial responses: one hepatocellular carcinoma, two cutaneous melanoma. Study findings and constraints: CD8+ T cells averaged more expanded clones than CD4+.

Profiling relied on immunoSEQ multiplex PCR, and the TCRdb table lists in-frame clones only, not all of them. The data hold approximately 73,000 clones, with roughly 89% observed a single time. About this clone: Its antigen is unknown.

The V end lost 1 base, the J end lost 0 bases, and 17 bases lay between the germline ends. Germline CDR1 reads SGHTS; CDR2 reads YDEGEE. This CDR3 contains 17 residues. The clonotype comes from an adult with an advanced solid tumor such as melanoma, head and neck, liver or kidney cancer. The chain recombines TRBV5-8 with TRBJ2-7; a weak D match, TRBD1 (5 bases). The sequences come from CD4+ or CD8+ T cells sorted from blood, collected in a trial of the OX40 agonist ivuxolimab. CDR3 protein: CASSLFLRTRSSYEQYF. CDR3 nucleotides: TGTGCCAGCAGCTTGTTCCTCAGGACACGGTCCTCCTACGAGCAGTACTTC.